A single sample gave rise to the 9 T cell receptor beta chains below, sequenced in a study of read filtering for tumor transcriptome and immune sequencing (dated by TCRdb to about 2020). These reads were obtained on an Illumina HiSeq 4000. TCR libraries were built from about 370 ng RNA with the Immunoverse kit, using molecular barcoded adaptors covering alpha/delta and beta/gamma chains. TCRdb ran its own pipeline on the public reads, namely fastp trimming at Q25 and MiXCR clone calling, and kept in-frame beta chains. Rows with a matching CDR3 protein are joined into one entry that keeps the most common DNA and genes. Counted in this sample were around 140,000 distinct CDR3 sequences; approximately 13% of them appeared once. The top ten constitute 7.5% to 9.5% of the sample. The specimen sequenced was a population of CD138-negative cells sorted from bone marrow. The cell subset or site label, as the study defines it: bone marrow mononuclear cells depleted of CD138+ plasma/myeloma cells by negative magnetic selection. The receptors stem from a donor at least 40 years old with multiple myeloma.

The chain links TRBV9 to TRBJ2-2, with 9 bases matching TRBD1. The V gene's germline CDR1 is SGDLS and CDR2 YYNGEE. Trimming took 2 bases from V and 4 from J; bases not matched to a gene: 3. The CDR3 consists of 15 residues. The CDR3, as DNA: TGTGCCAGCAGCGTGGGACAGGGTAGCACCGGGGAGCTGTTTTTT. This sequence encodes CASSVGQGSTGELFF.

This clonotype was counted at least ten times. The chain recombines TRBV18 with TRBJ2-7; TRBD2 agrees at 11 bases. Losses at the gene ends were 3 bases for V and 2 bases for J; bases not matched to a gene: 9. Per the germline V gene, CDR1 is KGHSH and CDR2 is LQKENI. CDR3 size: 17 residues. In DNA form, the CDR3 reads TGTGCCAGCTCACCGAGACTAGCGGGACAACCAGCCTACGAGCAGTACTTC. This encodes CASSPRLAGQPAYEQYF.

This clonotype was picked up many times. This chain uses TRBV7-8 with TRBJ2-3; weak D call: TRBD1 (6 bases). The CDR3 is 15 amino acids. V lost 4 bases and J 0 bases, leaving 11 bases between the germline ends. The germline gives CDR1 SGHVS, CDR2 FQNEAQ. CDR3 coding DNA: TGTGCCAGCAGCTGGACAGAGTCTAGCACAGATACGCAGTATTTT. This sequence encodes CASSWTESSTDTQYF. The full variable domain, with the rest looked up from reference TRBV7-8 and TRBJ2-3, is GAGVSQSPRYKVAKRGQDVALRCDPISGHVSLFWYQQALGQGPEFLTYFQNEAQLDKSGLPSDRFFAERPEGSVSTLKIQRTQQEDSAVYLCASSWTESSTDTQYFGPGTRLTVL.

This clonotype was seen a few times. This chain uses TRBV9 with TRBJ2-6; D ambiguous. CDR3 length: 13 residues. Trimming removed 1 base from V and 2 bases from J, with 1 base in between. CDR1 is SGDLS, CDR2 YYNGEE, per germline. This CDR3 is CASSVTGANVLTF. CDR3 DNA: TGTGCCAGCAGCGTAACTGGGGCCAACGTCCTGACTTTC.

This clonotype occurred many times. V and J are TRBV4-3 and TRBJ1-3; a weak D match, TRBD1 (6 bases). CDR3 length: 17 residues. V was shortened by 0 bases and J by 2 bases, with 14 bases between the two germline ends. Germline CDR1 reads LGHNA; CDR2 reads YSLEER. As DNA, the CDR3 is TGCGCCAGCAGCCAAGATTTGGGGGGCGCCCCTGGAAACACCATATATTTT. Encoded protein: CASSQDLGGAPGNTIYF.

This clonotype occurred a few times. V and J are TRBV29-1 and TRBJ1-1; D might be TRBD1 (5 bases). Trimming shortened V by 6 bases and J by 5 bases, and 10 bases separated the two germline ends. The CDR3 loop spans 11 amino acids. The germline gives CDR1 SQVTM, CDR2 ANQGSEA. The CDR3 DNA follows: TGCAGCGTGCGCAGGGCGACTGAAGCTTTCTTT. It codes for CSVRRATEAFF.

About this clonotype: One end of the junction is discordant with germline, which a read error may explain. The chain has TRBV7-9 and TRBJ2-1; 8 positions match TRBD2. The CDR3 has 17 amino acids. Germline lookup yields CDR1 SEHNR and CDR2 FQNEAQ (reference sequence). CDR3 protein: CASSFPSSGASYNDQFF. DNA for the CDR3: TGTGCCAGCAGCTTCCCAAGTAGCGGGGCCTCTTACAATGACCAGTTCTTC. The full variable domain, rest sourced from reference TRBV7-9 and TRBJ2-1, is DTGVSQNPRHKITKRGQNVTFRCDPISEHNRLYWYRQTLGQGPEFLTYFQNEAQLEKSRLLSDRFSAERPKGSFSTLEIQRTEQGDSAMYLCASSFPSSGASYNDQFFGPGTRLTVL.

This clonotype has at least ten counts. The J gene is TRBJ2-1, the V gene TRBV28; 9 nucleotides agree with TRBD2. The CDR3 sequence is 14 residues long. CDR1 and CDR2 from the germline V gene are MDHEN and SYDVKM. The V segment lost 3 bases and the J segment 5 bases; nucleotides outside the gene matches: 2. The CDR3 protein is CASSFVAGDNEQFF. CDR3 DNA: TGTGCCAGCAGTTTCGTAGCGGGAGACAATGAGCAGTTCTTC.

This clonotype was detected many times. This chain connects TRBV7-9 to TRBJ2-1, with a tentative D call TRBD2 (5 bases). From germline, CDR1 is SEHNR and CDR2 FQNEAQ (reference sequence). V was clipped by 7 bases and J by 2 bases, with 9 bases between them. CDR3 length: 13 residues. The CDR3 loop reads CASKELAYNEQFF. The CDR3 region has the DNA TGTGCCAGCAAGGAACTAGCCTACAATGAGCAGTTCTTC.